This T cell receptor beta chain was identified during a study of blood T cell repertoires in COVID-19. About the study: COVID-19 samples from acute and convalescent phases originated in the United States, Italy and Spain. The cDNA or gDNA used as material had been derived from T cells, B-cell-depleted T cells, or PBMCs.

CDR1 is LGHNA and CDR2 is YNFKEQ in the germline V gene. This CDR3 spans 17 amino acids. V gave up 3 bases and J gave up 2 bases; unmatched junction bases: 5. Per the original methods: Estimates of nucleated cell counts were drawn from the amplification of reference gene primers. Here immunoSEQ multiplex PCR was the method, and the copy in TCRdb shows in-frame clones only, minus some. That table is the source of V, J and clone size, and D and trimming were worked out from the DNA. This table holds 150,000 to 200,000 clones, 87% found once. Sequencing input: peripheral blood. The chain joins TRBV4-2 to TRBJ2-1, with TRBD2 matching 12 bases. The TCR sequence derives from a human donor in a cohort sampled during active COVID-19. CDR3 in DNA: TGTGCCAGCAGCCAGATGACTAGCGGGGGAGCCTACAATGAGCAGTTCTTC. The encoded protein is CASSQMTSGGAYNEQFF.